The 18 T cell receptor beta chains in this list originate from one sample, sequenced in a study of neoadjuvant anti-PD-1 for oral cavity cancer. The method was immunoSEQ multiplex PCR; TCRdb's version includes in-frame clones alone and lacks a portion of them. This sample carries 13,000 to 15,000 clones, roughly two thirds of them seen once, and the ten largest clones take under 4%. The time point denotes: after neoadjuvant nivolumab, at surgical resection. Sequenced material: PBMCs, taken after nivolumab (anti-PD-1) treatment. These receptors all come from a person aged 35 to 85 with oral cavity squamous cell carcinoma.

The chain employs TRBV5-1 and TRBJ2-5, with 9 nucleotides matching TRBD2. The CDR3 sequence is 15 residues long. The V gene's germline CDR1 is SGHRS and CDR2 YFSETQ. With V trimmed by 0 bases and J by 5 bases, 5 bases remained unmatched. CDR3 sequence (DNA): TGCGCCAGCAGCTTGGGTCTAGCGGGAAGGGAGACCCAGTACTTC. This sequence encodes CASSLGLAGRETQYF.

This clone has only one observation. This sequence joins TRBV6-1 and TRBJ2-1; D uncertain. Trimming took off 4 bases at V and 7 bases at J, with 11 bases between the two ends. CDR1 is MNHNS and CDR2 is SASEGT in the germline V gene. This CDR3 has 13 amino acids. In nucleotides, the CDR3 is TGTGCCAGCAGTGTGGAGAGACGGAATGAGCAGTTCTTC. Amino acids: CASSVERRNEQFF.

The rearrangement uses TRBV7-2 and TRBJ2-7; D is unclear. The CDR3 totals 15 residues. Germline CDR1 reads SGHTA; CDR2 reads FQGNSA. V lost 5 bases and J 2 bases, leaving 16 bases between the germline ends. The CDR3 sequence: CASSPLGSHAYEQYF. CDR3 DNA: TGTGCCAGCAGCCCTCTTGGCTCACACGCCTACGAGCAGTACTTC.

The sample holds a few counts of this clone. The chain recombines TRBV9 with TRBJ2-7; TRBD2 matches 9 bases. Germline lookup yields CDR1 SGDLS and CDR2 YYNGEE. The CDR3 has 13 amino acids. Germline trimming cut 7 bases from V and 6 bases from J; bases unmatched to any gene: 8. The CDR3 spells CASGAGGPREQYF. The CDR3 DNA is TGTGCCAGCGGGGCGGGAGGGCCTCGCGAGCAGTACTTC.

The rearrangement joins TRBV7-2 to TRBJ2-5; TRBD2 matches 12 bases. The trim removed 2 bases at V and 7 bases at J, leaving 8 bases unmatched. Looked up from germline, CDR1 is SGHTA and CDR2 is FQGNSA. The CDR3 is 16 residues long. CDR3 in amino acids: CASSLILLAGGGTQYF. The CDR3 nucleotides are TGTGCCAGCAGCTTAATCCTACTAGCGGGAGGCGGGACCCAGTACTTC.

This rearrangement joins TRBV30 to TRBJ1-4; D is possibly TRBD1 (5 bases). V lost 0 bases and J lost 7, with 21 bases in between. This CDR3 is built from 17 residues. Germline V gene lookup returns CDR1 GTSNPN and CDR2 SVGIG (reference sequence). This CDR3 is CAWSVLGRGRTGEKLFF. Written as DNA, the CDR3 is TGTGCCTGGAGTGTACTGGGTAGGGGCCGCACGGGTGAAAAACTGTTTTTT. The full variable domain, rest sourced from reference TRBV30 and TRBJ1-4, is SQTIHQWPATLVQPVGSPLSLECTVEGTSNPNLYWYRQAAGRGLQLLFYSVGIGQISSEVPQNLSASRPQDRQFILSSKKLLLSDSGFYLCAWSVLGRGRTGEKLFFGSGTQLSVL.

CDR3 region: CASSSGVQPQHF. The CDR3 DNA sequence: TGTGCCAGCAGCTCCGGCGTCCAGCCCCAGCATTTT. The gene calls are TRBV7-9 and TRBJ1-5; D remains ambiguous. V dropped 4 bases and J dropped 7 bases, with 8 bases sitting between them. This CDR3 has 12 amino acids. Germline V gene sequence: CDR1 SEHNR, CDR2 FQNEAQ (reference sequence).

There are a few counts of this clone. This rearrangement joins TRBV28 to TRBJ2-7; TRBD2 aligns across 7 bases. V shed 8 bases, J shed 0 bases, and the junction held 10 bases outside the gene matches. The germline CDR1 and CDR2 sequences are MDHEN and SYDVKM. CDR3 size: 15 residues. The CDR3 loop is CASSIGGKSSYEQYF. The CDR3 DNA is TGTGCCAGCTCCATCGGGGGGAAGAGCTCCTACGAGCAGTACTTC.

This clone was seen once. This chain connects TRBV6-5 to TRBJ2-5; TRBD2 matches at 11 bases. The germline gives CDR1 MNHEY, CDR2 SVGAGI. The CDR3 covers 16 residues. V gave up 4 bases and J gave up 1 base; unmatched junction bases: 5. DNA for the CDR3: TGTGCCAGCAGTTCTCTGACTAGCGGGATCCAAGAGACCCAGTACTTC. Amino acid sequence: CASSSLTSGIQETQYF.

As for this clone: Other DNA sequences within the sample encode an identical CDR3. This chain links TRBV6-6 with TRBJ2-5, with 8 bases aligning to TRBD2. Germline-derived CDR1 and CDR2 are MNHNY and SVGAGI (reference sequence). The CDR3 spans 14 residues. V trimming: 3 bases; J trimming: 5 bases; junction bases outside the gene matches: 5. The CDR3 DNA sequence: TGTGCCAGCAGTTATTCGGGAGGGGATGAGACCCAGTACTTC. Translating it yields CASSYSGGDETQYF.

This clone appeared a few times. The chain carries TRBV19 and TRBJ2-7, with D uncertain. The CDR3 has 14 amino acids. Trimming shortened V by 5 bases and J by 3 bases, and 14 bases separated the two germline ends. Germline CDR1 is LNHDA and CDR2 is SQIVND (reference sequence). CDR3 coding DNA: TGTGCCAGTAGTCCTCGTCGGTGGGACTACGAGCAGTACTTC. This translates into CASSPRRWDYEQYF.

The V gene is TRBV9, the J gene TRBJ2-3; 7 bases agree with TRBD2. Germline values: CDR1 SGDLS, CDR2 YYNGEE. The trim removed 0 bases at V and 7 bases at J, leaving 11 bases unmatched. The length of the CDR3 is 16 residues. The CDR3 here is CASSVVGSGTYYTQYF. CDR3 sequence (DNA): TGTGCCAGCAGCGTAGTAGGAAGCGGGACTTACTATACGCAGTATTTT.

The CDR3 DNA follows: TGCGCCAGCAGCCAAACGCGGGAGAGGGTATACGAGCAGTACTTC. Translating it yields CASSQTRERVYEQYF. The J gene is TRBJ2-7, the V gene TRBV4-1, with 7 bases aligning to TRBD2. This CDR3 is 15 amino acids long. The germline CDR1 and CDR2 sequences are MGHRA and YSYEKL. J was trimmed by 4 bases and V by 2 bases; bases with no gene match: 8.

This chain joins TRBV5-6 and TRBJ2-7; 9 nucleotides match TRBD1. Germline V gives CDR1 SGHDT, CDR2 YYEEEE. CDR3 length equals 13 residues. After removal of 4 bases from V and 7 bases from J, the junction contained 6 bases not matched to a gene. CDR3 sequence: CASSPGQGREQYF. The CDR3 DNA is TGTGCCAGCAGCCCCGGACAGGGGAGAGAGCAGTACTTC.

V usage is TRBV2 and J usage is TRBJ2-3; D is uncertain. The CDR3 spans 12 residues. Germline CDR1 and CDR2: SNHLY and FYNNEI. V lost 7 bases and J lost 2, with 7 bases in between. CDR3 coding DNA: TGTGCCAGCATTGGGGACACAGATACGCAGTATTTT. Protein product: CASIGDTDTQYF.

V and J are TRBV28 and TRBJ1-4; D uncertain. This CDR3 comprises 14 residues. CDR1 is MDHEN and CDR2 is SYDVKM in the germline V gene. V lost 6 bases, J lost 4 bases, and 12 bases lay in between. CDR3 in amino acids: CASRGTTDNEKLFF. The CDR3 DNA reads as TGTGCCAGCAGGGGTACGACGGATAATGAAAAACTGTTTTTT.

The genes are TRBV6-6 and TRBJ2-7, with 7 bases identical to TRBD1. This CDR3 is 15 amino acids long. Germline V gene data show CDR1 as MNHNY and CDR2 as SVGAGI (reference sequence). V lost 7 bases and J lost 5; bases outside the gene matches: 14. CDR3 sequence: CASTARRQGTNEQYF. The CDR3, as DNA: TGTGCCAGCACCGCACGTAGACAGGGTACCAACGAGCAGTACTTC.

This chain joins TRBV11-2 and TRBJ2-7; 10 bases agree with TRBD1. Trimming cost V 3 bases and J 11 bases; bases outside gene matches: 13. The germline gives CDR1 SGHAT, CDR2 FQNNGV. The CDR3 extends over 15 amino acids. The CDR3 coding sequence is TGTGCCAGCAGCTTCCGGACAGGGGGGGACTCAGGGAAGTACTTC. Residues: CASSFRTGGDSGKYF.